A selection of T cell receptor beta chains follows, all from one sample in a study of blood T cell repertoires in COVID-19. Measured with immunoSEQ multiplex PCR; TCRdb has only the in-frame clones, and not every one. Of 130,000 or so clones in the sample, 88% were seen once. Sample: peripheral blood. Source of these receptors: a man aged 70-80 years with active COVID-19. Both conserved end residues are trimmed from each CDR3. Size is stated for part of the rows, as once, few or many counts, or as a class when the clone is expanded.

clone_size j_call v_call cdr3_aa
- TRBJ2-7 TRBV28 ASSFNEQY
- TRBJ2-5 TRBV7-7 ASSHTGLQETQY
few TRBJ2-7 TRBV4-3 ASSQRADYSYEQY
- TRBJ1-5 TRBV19 ASQTGSNQPQH
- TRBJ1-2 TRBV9 ASSVVMEGSSGYT
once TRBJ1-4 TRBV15 ATSRGQGHEKLF
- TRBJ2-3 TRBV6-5 ASIGRGYDTQY
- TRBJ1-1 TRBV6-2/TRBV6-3 ASSYFSRLNTEAF
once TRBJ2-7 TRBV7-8 ASSLGAGLYEQY
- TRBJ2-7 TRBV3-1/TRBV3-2 ASSDTSLHEQY
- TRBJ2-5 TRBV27 ASSWGQGLRGTQY
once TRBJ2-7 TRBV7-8 ASSGAGGSYEQY
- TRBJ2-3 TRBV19 ASSAAADTQY
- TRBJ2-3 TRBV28 ASSFRSEREGKDTQY
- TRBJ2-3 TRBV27 ASRASGRGTDTQY
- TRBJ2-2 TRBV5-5 ASSFRVYGTGELF
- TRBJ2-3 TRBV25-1 ASSAYSGNTQY
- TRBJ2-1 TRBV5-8 ASSLGLAGGSYNEQF
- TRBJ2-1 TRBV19 ASSSWLAGDNEQF
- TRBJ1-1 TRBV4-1 ASSQVKGVHSNTEAF
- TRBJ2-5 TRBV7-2 ASSQESSETETQY
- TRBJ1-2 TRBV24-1 ATSGRANYGYT
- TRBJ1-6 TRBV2 ASSADRGSNSPLH
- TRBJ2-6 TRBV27 ASRFDRARASGANVLT
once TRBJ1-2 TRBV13 ASGRGNYGYT
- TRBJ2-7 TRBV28 ASRGLAGVSEQY
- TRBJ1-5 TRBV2 ASTPARRSVVVGTGGNQPQH
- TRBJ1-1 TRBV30 AWSQANTEAF
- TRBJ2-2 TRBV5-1 ASSSGLASHRELF
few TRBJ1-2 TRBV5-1 ASSTDRGNGYT
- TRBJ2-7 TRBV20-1 SASSGRGSYEQY
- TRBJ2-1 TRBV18 ASLLDWDNEQF
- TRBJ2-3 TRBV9 ASSVLAGRTDTQY
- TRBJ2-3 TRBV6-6 ASSSGLAGVTDTQY
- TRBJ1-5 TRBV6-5 ASRPTWNQPQH
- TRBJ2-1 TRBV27 ASSFDLPSSYNEQF
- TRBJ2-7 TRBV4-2 ASSQGGRDSLYEQY
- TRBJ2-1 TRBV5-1 ASTDTSGSYGEQF
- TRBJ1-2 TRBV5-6 ASSADRGDYGYT
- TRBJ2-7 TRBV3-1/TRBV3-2 ASSHPPGTGAHEQY
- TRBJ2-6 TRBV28 ASSPQGAGDSGANVLT
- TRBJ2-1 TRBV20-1 SASRDRVPEQF
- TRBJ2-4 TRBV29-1 SAQGASVNIQY
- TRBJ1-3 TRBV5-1 ASSPGSSSTGKGSGNTIY
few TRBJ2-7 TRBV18 ASSPPWRGYEQY
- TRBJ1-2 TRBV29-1 SVLPQDRGRIGYT
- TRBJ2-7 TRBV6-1 ASSDLRDYPYEQY
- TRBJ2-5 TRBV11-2 ASSSNRESTGGETQY
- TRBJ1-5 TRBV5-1 ASSLEGNGNQPQH
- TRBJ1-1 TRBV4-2 ASSQELAGTEAF
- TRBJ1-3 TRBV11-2 ASSFSSANTGNTIY
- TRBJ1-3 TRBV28 ASVQALSGNTIY